Below, 28 T cell receptor beta chains from the same sample are listed, as sequenced in a study of blood T cell repertoires in COVID-19. Profiling relied on immunoSEQ multiplex PCR, and the TCRdb table lists in-frame clones only, not all of them. The sample has 140,000 to 150,000 clones; about 85% are singletons. Sequencing used peripheral blood. These receptors originate from a human donor with COVID-19, enrolled during active disease. The donor label of this sample is uncertain.

CDR3 sequence (DNA): TGCGCCAGCACCCAGACAGGGGGCGGTGAAAAACTGTTTTTT. This encodes CASTQTGGGEKLFF. This rearrangement joins TRBV5-1 to TRBJ1-4; the match to TRBD1 covers 10 bases. V lost 6 bases to trimming and J lost 7 bases; unmatched junction nucleotides: 6. CDR1 and CDR2 from the germline V gene are SGHRS and YFSETQ. The CDR3 contains 14 residues.

This chain joins TRBV6-4 and TRBJ1-1; D is possibly TRBD1 (6 bases). The germline CDR1 and CDR2 sequences are MRHNA and SNTAGT. The V end lost 2 bases, the J end lost 0 bases, and 13 bases lay between the germline ends. The CDR3 is 16 amino acids. CDR3 DNA sequence: TGTGCCAGCAGTGACCTTAGGACAGCAATGAACACTGAAGCTTTCTTT. Amino acid sequence: CASSDLRTAMNTEAFF.

This clone has a single count. V is TRBV4-2 and J is TRBJ1-6; D remains ambiguous. The V and J ends lost 4 bases and 8 bases respectively, with 12 bases between them. The length of the CDR3 is 14 residues. The germline CDR1 and CDR2 sequences are LGHNA and YNFKEQ. CDR3 in DNA: TGTGCCAGCAGCCGGTCCGGGGAGGATTCACCCCTCCACTTT. Translation gives CASSRSGEDSPLHF.

The chain is built from TRBV4-1 and TRBJ1-1, with D maybe TRBD1 (6 bases). This CDR3 is 14 amino acids long. Trimming removed 5 bases from V and 5 bases from J, with 15 bases in between. Germline assignment: CDR1 MGHRA and CDR2 YSYEKL. The CDR3 bases are TGCGCCAGCAGCGACCGTGACAGGAGGACTGAAGCTTTCTTT. Amino acid sequence: CASSDRDRRTEAFF.

The V and J genes are TRBV21-1 and TRBJ1-1. TRBV21-1 is shown as a pseudogene. The CDR3 consists of 16 residues. CDR3 amino acids: CASRCGIGTGNTEAFF. CDR3 DNA sequence: TGTGCCAGCAGGTGCGGGATTGGGACGGGGAACACTGAAGCTTTCTTT.

The chain joins TRBV19 to TRBJ1-1; D unclear. The V gene lost 0 bases and the J gene lost 0 bases, with 14 bases spanning the gap. The CDR3 runs to 17 residues. Germline CDR1 LNHDA, CDR2 SQIVND (reference sequence). CDR3 sequence (DNA): TGTGCCAGTAGTATAGAGCCCCTGGGCAGGATGAACACTGAAGCTTTCTTT. It encodes CASSIEPLGRMNTEAFF.

The rearrangement uses TRBV28 and TRBJ1-5; 9 bases align to TRBD1. V lost 3 bases, J lost 5 bases, and 5 bases stayed unmatched. Germline loops: CDR1 MDHEN, CDR2 SYDVKM. The CDR3 loop spans 15 amino acids. CDR3 residues: CASSFDWTGDQPQHF. The CDR3 DNA follows: TGTGCCAGCAGTTTTGATTGGACAGGGGATCAGCCCCAGCATTTT.

J is TRBJ1-4 and V is TRBV25-1, with D tentatively TRBD1 (5 bases). Trimming removed 1 base at V and 2 bases at J, with 8 bases between. Germline V gene sequence: CDR1 MGHDK, CDR2 SYGVNS. The length of the CDR3 is 15 residues. The CDR3 here is CASSEWEGTNEKLFF. The DNA for the CDR3 is TGTGCCAGCAGTGAATGGGAGGGGACTAATGAAAAACTGTTTTTT.

The table lists this clone with a count of one. The J gene is TRBJ2-7, the V gene TRBV12-5; unclear D gene. The CDR3 covers 11 residues. Germline-derived CDR1 and CDR2 are LGHNT and FRNRAP. The ends were cut back, 6 bases at V and 3 bases at J, with 6 bases in the middle. The CDR3 DNA follows: TGTGCTAGTGGCCTCGGCTACGAGCAGTACTTC. It translates to CASGLGYEQYF.

The V and J genes are TRBV6-1 and TRBJ1-6; 7 nucleotides line up with TRBD1. In germline, CDR1 is MNHNS, CDR2 SASEGT. The CDR3 is 15 amino acids. With V trimmed by 2 bases and J by 7 bases, 5 bases remained unmatched. The CDR3 nucleotides are TGTGCCAGCAGTGAACACAGGGGACGGAATTCACCCCTCCACTTT. It is translated as CASSEHRGRNSPLHF.

This chain links TRBV2 with TRBJ2-7; 9 nucleotides agree with TRBD2. V lost 5 bases and J lost 4; bases outside the gene matches: 6. Germline V CDR1 and CDR2: SNHLY, FYNNEI. CDR3 length: 14 residues. Here the CDR3 reads CASSISGSVYEQYF. The CDR3 DNA reads as TGTGCCAGCAGTATTAGCGGGAGCGTATACGAGCAGTACTTC.

The chain joins TRBV3-1 (or the pseudogene TRBV3-2) to TRBJ2-3, with a weak D call TRBD2 (6 bases). Trimming left V 0 bases short and J 1 base short, with 11 bases between. The CDR3 runs 16 residues. The germline V gene encodes CDR1 LGHDT and CDR2 YNNKEL (reference sequence). CDR3 sequence (DNA): TGTGCCAGCAGCCAAGATTACGCTAGCGGCACAGATACGCAGTATTTT. It is translated as CASSQDYASGTDTQYF.

The rearrangement joins TRBV11-2 to TRBJ2-7; D gene uncertain. The length of the CDR3 is 15 residues. Germline values: CDR1 SGHAT, CDR2 FQNNGV. V lost 2 bases and J lost 0, with 11 bases in between. The CDR3 here is CASSLIRHGSYEQYF. CDR3 nucleotides: TGTGCCAGCAGCTTAATCAGACACGGCTCCTACGAGCAGTACTTC. The full variable domain, completed using reference TRBV11-2 and TRBJ2-7, is EAGVAQSPRYKIIEKRQSVAFWCNPISGHATLYWYQQILGQGPKLLIQFQNNGVVDDSQLPKDRFSAERLKGVDSTLKIQPAKLEDSAVYLCASSLIRHGSYEQYFGPGTRLTVT.

This chain joins TRBV19 and TRBJ2-3; 12 positions match TRBD2. Germline values: CDR1 LNHDA, CDR2 SQIVND (reference sequence). The V and J ends lost 3 bases and 1 base, in that order; junction bases with no gene match: 2. The CDR3 is 16 residues long. The DNA of the CDR3 is TGTGCCAGTAGTATCCGACTAGCGGGGGGCACAGATACGCAGTATTTT. Its protein product is CASSIRLAGGTDTQYF.

This chain connects TRBV12-3 or TRBV12-4 to TRBJ1-3, with D possibly TRBD1 on 5 matching bases. The CDR3 has 12 residues. The V gene lost 6 bases and the J gene lost 8 bases, with 11 bases spanning the gap. The CDR3, as DNA: TGTGCCAGCAGATCTCAGGGCCACACCATATATTTT. The encoded protein is CASRSQGHTIYF.

The V gene is TRBV7-9, the J gene TRBJ2-1, with 8 bases matching TRBD1. The germline gives CDR1 SEHNR, CDR2 FQNEAQ (reference sequence). The CDR3 is 18 residues long. Trimming took 7 bases from V and 4 from J; bases not matched to a gene: 18. The CDR3 reads CASTPGMWRDRFYNEQFF. The CDR3, as DNA: TGTGCCAGCACCCCCGGGATGTGGCGGGACAGGTTTTACAATGAGCAGTTCTTC.

V is TRBV10-1 and J is TRBJ2-7; 7 bases are shared with TRBD1. The CDR3 covers 14 residues. With 6 bases clipped from V and 3 bases from J, the junction kept 8 bases outside the gene matches. Germline CDR1 reads WNHNN; CDR2 reads SYGVQD (reference sequence). The CDR3 loop is CASSDRVDGYEQYF. For the CDR3, the DNA is TGCGCCAGCAGCGACAGGGTAGACGGCTACGAGCAGTACTTC.

The rearrangement uses TRBV27 and TRBJ2-1, with D possibly being TRBD1 (5 bases). Trimming cost V 2 bases and J 7 bases, with 9 bases left between them. Germline V CDR1 and CDR2: MNHEY, SMNVEV (reference sequence). There are 13 residues in the CDR3. CDR3 sequence reads: CASSLNRGNEQFF. The CDR3 DNA reads as TGTGCCAGCAGTTTAAATAGGGGAAATGAGCAGTTCTTC.

The genes are TRBV6-6 and TRBJ1-1, with TRBD1 identical over 7 bases. The V segment lost 4 bases and the J segment 3 bases; nucleotides outside the gene matches: 8. This CDR3 is built from 15 residues. From germline, CDR1 is MNHNY and CDR2 SVGAGI (reference sequence). CDR3 loop: CASSSRQGGHTEAFF. CDR3 nucleotides: TGTGCCAGCAGTTCCCGACAGGGTGGGCACACTGAAGCTTTCTTT.

The rearrangement links TRBV5-1 to TRBJ1-4; TRBD1 aligns across 8 bases. V shed 0 bases, J shed 8 bases, and the junction held 6 bases outside the gene matches. This CDR3 is 15 amino acids long. The germline V gene encodes CDR1 SGHRS and CDR2 YFSETQ. CDR3 sequence (DNA): TGCGCCAGCAGCTTGGCGGGACAGGCCCTAGAAAAACTGTTTTTT. Translation: CASSLAGQALEKLFF.

The CDR3 spells CASSYFARMSGELFF. The CDR3 bases are TGTGCCAGCAGTTACTTCGCGCGGATGTCCGGGGAGCTGTTTTTT. This sequence joins TRBV6-5 and TRBJ2-2; no firm D call. The CDR3 sequence is 15 residues long. The V and J ends lost 1 base and 6 bases respectively, with 12 bases between them. Germline CDR1 is MNHEY and CDR2 is SVGAGI.

The chain uses TRBV7-8 and TRBJ1-1; no definite D call. Trimming cost V 5 bases and J 0 bases, with 13 bases left between them. Germline assignment: CDR1 SGHVS and CDR2 FQNEAQ. The CDR3 sequence is 15 residues long. CDR3 amino acids: CASSLRAGMNTEAFF. DNA for the CDR3: TGTGCCAGCAGCCTCCGGGCGGGTATGAACACTGAAGCTTTCTTT. Supplemented by reference TRBV7-8 and TRBJ1-1, the full variable domain reads GAGVSQSPRYKVAKRGQDVALRCDPISGHVSLFWYQQALGQGPEFLTYFQNEAQLDKSGLPSDRFFAERPEGSVSTLKIQRTQQEDSAVYLCASSLRAGMNTEAFFGQGTRLTVV.

The J gene is TRBJ2-3, the V gene TRBV11-2; 13 bases are shared with TRBD2. Germline CDR1 reads SGHAT; CDR2 reads FQNNGV. V shed 5 bases and J 7 bases; nucleotides not matched to a gene: 6. This CDR3 has 15 residues. As DNA, the CDR3 is TGTGCCAGCAGCGCACTAGCGGGGGGGATGAATACGCAGTATTTT. Amino acid sequence: CASSALAGGMNTQYF.

This clone is a singleton in its sample. The chain joins TRBV5-1 to TRBJ1-1; 12 bases align to TRBD1. Germline V gene sequence: CDR1 SGHRS, CDR2 YFSETQ. With 3 bases clipped from V and 11 bases from J, the junction kept 11 bases outside the gene matches. CDR3 length: 15 residues. In DNA, the CDR3 is TGCGCCAGCAGCTCGTTCCGGGACAGGGGGCAACGGGCTTTCTTT. Protein: CASSSFRDRGQRAFF. Looking up the rest from reference TRBV5-1 and TRBJ1-1 gives the full variable domain: KAGVTQTPRYLIKTRGQQVTLSCSPISGHRSVSWYQQTPGQGLQFLFEYFSETQRNKGNFPGRFSGRQFSNSRSEMNVSTLELGDSALYLCASSSFRDRGQRAFFGQGTRLTVV.

The chain combines TRBV4-1 with TRBJ2-5, with D possibly matching TRBD1 (5 bases). V was clipped by 2 bases and J by 3 bases, with 25 bases between them. Per the germline V gene, CDR1 is MGHRA and CDR2 is YSYEKL. The CDR3 runs to 19 residues. The CDR3 loop reads CASSQFGSRWTRQKETQYF. CDR3 DNA: TGCGCCAGCAGCCAATTCGGCTCTAGGTGGACAAGACAGAAAGAGACCCAGTACTTC.

This chain links TRBV24-1 with TRBJ2-1; 7 positions agree with TRBD2. J was trimmed by 12 bases and V by 3 bases; bases with no gene match: 4. The CDR3 is made up of 12 amino acids. Germline values: CDR1 KGHDR, CDR2 SFDVKD. The DNA for the CDR3 is TGTGCCACCAGTGATATTCCGGGGGGGCAGTTCTTC. Protein: CATSDIPGGQFF.

The chain couples TRBV5-6 to TRBJ2-3; possible D gene TRBD2, 5 bases. The length of the CDR3 is 16 residues. Germline V gene lookup returns CDR1 SGHDT and CDR2 YYEEEE. The germline V and J ends were trimmed by 2 bases and 1 base, with 14 bases remaining between them. Written as DNA, the CDR3 is TGTGCCAGCAGCTTCCGTCTCCAGGAGGGCACAGATACGCAGTATTTT. As protein: CASSFRLQEGTDTQYF.

The chain combines TRBV25-1 with TRBJ1-2; D uncertain. This CDR3 has 14 residues. Germline V gene lookup returns CDR1 MGHDK and CDR2 SYGVNS. V was clipped by 1 base and J by 4 bases, with 10 bases between them. In DNA, the CDR3 is TGTGCCAGCAGTGAATGGAGCCCCGGCTATGGCTACACCTTC. This translates into CASSEWSPGYGYTF.